The 22 T cell receptor beta chains reported below all come from one sample, sequenced in a study of T cells in Graves' hyperthyroidism and ophthalmopathy. The CDR3 regions of TCR beta were amplified from RNA transcripts. The HTBI set primed first-round TCR CDR3 RT-PCR. TCRdb reprocessed the multiplex PCR reads with MiXCR, giving one entry per CDR3 protein. The sample yields roughly 650,000 distinct CDR3 sequences, about a sixth seen once. Specimen: blood. The receptor source for this set is a woman between 40 and 50 years old with Graves' ophthalmopathy.

This clonotype was observed a few times. The rearrangement links TRBV20-1 to TRBJ2-3; TRBD2 matches at 7 bases. The CDR3 is 17 amino acids. V lost 3 bases, J lost 0 bases, and 12 bases stayed unmatched. Germline V gene lookup returns CDR1 DFQATT and CDR2 SNEGSKA (reference sequence). As DNA, the CDR3 is TGCAGTGCTAGGGATCCGGGGGGAGCCCCTAGCACAGATACGCAGTATTTT. Its translation is CSARDPGGAPSTDTQYF.

The chain recombines TRBV29-1 with TRBJ2-7; TRBD2 is a possible D gene (5 bases). V lost 5 bases, J lost 3 bases, and 14 bases lay in between. The germline V gene has CDR1 SQVTM and CDR2 ANQGSEA. CDR3 size: 13 residues. The CDR3 reads CSVSGETFYEQYF. DNA for the CDR3: TGCAGCGTTTCTGGGGAGACGTTCTACGAGCAGTACTTC.

This clonotype has just a few counts. The V call is TRBV15, the J call TRBJ2-1, with a tentative D call TRBD2 (6 bases). Looked up from germline, CDR1 is LNHNV and CDR2 is YYDKDF (reference sequence). This CDR3 contains 17 residues. Trimming took 2 bases from V and 3 from J, leaving 17 bases between them. Here the CDR3 reads CATSRKSGTYLYNEQFF. The CDR3 DNA reads TGTGCCACCAGCAGAAAATCCGGGACTTATCTCTACAATGAGCAGTTCTTC.

The rearrangement joins TRBV6-1 to TRBJ1-1; unclear D gene. Germline V lookup: CDR1 MNHNS, CDR2 SASEGT. The CDR3 covers 14 residues. The V gene lost 2 bases and the J gene lost 1 base, with 8 bases spanning the gap. The CDR3 reads CASSEWARNTEAFF. DNA for the CDR3: TGTGCCAGCAGTGAATGGGCCAGGAACACTGAAGCTTTCTTT.

This clonotype was seen repeatedly, ten times or more. V usage is TRBV20-1 and J usage is TRBJ1-1; TRBD1 matches at 9 bases. This CDR3 region has 13 residues. J gave up 1 base and V 6 bases, and 3 bases lay outside the gene matches. CDR1 DFQATT and CDR2 SNEGSKA come from the germline V gene (reference sequence). DNA for the CDR3: TGCAGTGCCCCGACAGGGGGGAACACTGAAGCTTTCTTT. Translating it yields CSAPTGGNTEAFF.

In its sample, this clonotype was seen many times. The chain joins TRBV12-3 or TRBV12-4 to TRBJ2-5, with a possible D match to TRBD1 (5 bases). The length of the CDR3 is 15 residues. V lost 7 bases and J 1 base, leaving 16 bases between the germline ends. The CDR3 DNA reads TGTGCCAGCACCCCCAGGGCTGGATCCCAAGAGACCCAGTACTTC. Protein: CASTPRAGSQETQYF.

This clonotype was seen at least ten times. J is TRBJ2-7 and V is TRBV6-1; D ambiguous. The CDR3 extends over 12 amino acids. Per the germline V gene, CDR1 is MNHNS and CDR2 is SASEGT. Deletions cut 8 bases from V and 6 bases from J, with 14 bases between. CDR3 sequence: CASPNTKGEQYF. The CDR3 coding sequence is TGTGCCAGCCCCAACACCAAAGGCGAGCAGTACTTC.

This clonotype occurred many times. DNA of the CDR3: TGTGCCAGCAGCCGTGCCGGGACGGGGGGCACTGAAGCTTTCTTT. It is translated as CASSRAGTGGTEAFF. This chain joins TRBV3-1 and TRBJ1-1, with D perhaps matching TRBD1 (5 bases). The CDR3 runs 15 residues. Germline CDR1 and CDR2: LGHDT and YNNKEL (reference sequence). The V and J ends lost 4 bases and 4 bases respectively, with 16 bases between them.

This clonotype was seen at least ten times. The chain couples TRBV12-3 or TRBV12-4 to TRBJ1-5; 8 bases are a match to TRBD1. The CDR3 has 15 amino acids. With 5 bases clipped from V and 3 bases from J, the junction kept 6 bases outside the gene matches. The CDR3 sequence: CASSPGTGPNQPQHF. CDR3 nucleotide sequence: TGTGCCAGCAGTCCCGGGACAGGACCCAATCAGCCCCAGCATTTT.

The table lists this clonotype with a count of one. Given a much more abundant clone one base away, this may be a read error. This chain connects TRBV3-1 to TRBJ2-7; TRBD2 matches 7 bases. This CDR3 comprises 14 residues. Germline V gives CDR1 LGHDT, CDR2 YNNKEL (reference sequence). CDR3 in amino acids: CASSQVPSGTERYF. CDR3 bases: TGTGCCAGCAGCCAAGTGCCTAGCGGAACCGAGCGGTACTTC.

This clonotype turned up a few times. The genes are TRBV14 and TRBJ2-7, with D perhaps matching TRBD2 (6 bases). The CDR3 has 14 residues. Per germline, CDR1 SGHDN and CDR2 FVKESK. Trimming shortened V by 1 base and J by 5 bases, and 12 bases separated the two germline ends. CDR3 in amino acids: CASSQAGGSHEQYF. CDR3 DNA sequence: TGTGCCAGCAGCCAAGCCGGGGGTAGTCACGAGCAGTACTTC.

This clonotype was counted between two and nine times. The genes are TRBV29-1 and TRBJ1-4; weak D call: TRBD1 (5 bases). The germline V gene has CDR1 SQVTM and CDR2 ANQGSEA. This CDR3 comprises 12 residues. Trimming removed 5 bases at V and 3 bases at J, with 7 bases between. Here the CDR3 DNA reads TGCAGCGTTCGGGACCCTAATGAAAAACTGTTTTTT. Encoded protein: CSVRDPNEKLFF. The full variable domain, rest sourced from reference TRBV29-1 and TRBJ1-4, is SAVISQKPSRDICQRGTSLTIQCQVDSQVTMMFWYRQQPGQSLTLIATANQGSEATYESGFVIDKFPISRPNLTFSTLTVSNMSPEDSSIYLCSVRDPNEKLFFGSGTQLSVL.

This clonotype was counted at least ten times. The genes are TRBV20-1 and TRBJ2-1; TRBD2 might be the D (5 bases). CDR1 is DFQATT, CDR2 SNEGSKA, per germline (reference sequence). The CDR3 runs to 14 residues. CDR3 in DNA: TGCAGCACATCCTTGGCGGGTGGTAGCAATGAGCAGTTCTTC. Amino acid sequence: CSTSLAGGSNEQFF.

This clonotype was observed at least ten times. The CDR3 nucleotides are TGTGCCAGCAGGACCGACCGTCGCCGTATCGCTGAAGCTTTCTTT. It translates to CASRTDRRRIAEAFF. This rearrangement joins TRBV2 to TRBJ1-1; D is unresolved. The V end lost 6 bases, the J end lost 6 bases, and 20 bases lay between the germline ends. CDR1 is SNHLY, CDR2 FYNNEI, per germline. This CDR3 is 15 amino acids long.

V and J are TRBV19 and TRBJ1-6; perhaps TRBD1 as D (5 bases). In germline, CDR1 is LNHDA, CDR2 SQIVND (reference sequence). V dropped 6 bases and J dropped 5 bases, with 11 bases sitting between them. CDR3 length: 14 amino acids. CDR3 in amino acids: CASSRWGNNSPLHF. The CDR3 DNA reads as TGTGCCAGTAGCCGCTGGGGCAATAATTCACCCCTCCACTTT.

The chain uses TRBV6-2 or TRBV6-3 and TRBJ1-6; D unresolved. V lost 3 bases to trimming and J lost 7 bases, with 16 bases between them. The CDR3 is 16 amino acids. Germline CDR1 MNHEY, CDR2 SVGEGT. This chain's CDR3 is CASSYKTGTGNSPLHF. The CDR3 DNA follows: TGTGCCAGCAGTTATAAGACGGGAACCGGGAATTCACCCCTCCACTTT.

This clonotype was detected a few times. The rearrangement links TRBV30 to TRBJ2-3, with D possibly TRBD2 on 6 matching bases. The CDR3 contains 16 residues. The V end was cut by 5 bases, the J end by 1 base, with 19 bases between. The V gene's germline CDR1 is GTSNPN and CDR2 SVGIG (reference sequence). The CDR3 loop reads CAWFKRGSSGTDTQYF. CDR3 sequence (DNA): TGTGCCTGGTTCAAAAGGGGTTCTAGCGGCACAGATACGCAGTATTTT.

The gene calls are TRBV28 and TRBJ2-1, with 9 bases lining up with TRBD2. The CDR3 is 19 amino acids. V was pared by 5 bases and J by 7 bases, with 21 bases of the junction left unmatched. Germline V gene sequence: CDR1 MDHEN, CDR2 SYDVKM. This CDR3 reads CASSPPWGFRGLAINEQFF. CDR3 nucleotide sequence: TGTGCCAGCAGTCCCCCTTGGGGGTTTCGGGGACTAGCTATTAATGAGCAGTTCTTC.

Note on this clonotype: No conserved phenylalanine or tryptophan is present at the end of the CDR3, so a read error is the likely explanation. The genes are TRBV4-2 and TRBJ2-6; 7 bases are a match to TRBD2. Germline values: CDR1 LGHNA, CDR2 YNFKEQ. V trimming: 7 bases; J trimming: 1 base; junction bases outside the gene matches: 7. This CDR3 is 16 amino acids long. The CDR3: CASTHAGGSGANVLTS. The CDR3 DNA is TGTGCCAGCACCCACGCCGGGGGGTCTGGGGCCAACGTCCTGACTTCC.

This clonotype has at least ten counts. Here the CDR3 reads CASSEGAHQPQHF. In DNA form, the CDR3 reads TGTGCCAGCAGTGAGGGGGCGCATCAGCCCCAGCATTTT. The V call is TRBV6-1, the J call TRBJ1-5; possible D gene TRBD1, 6 bases. The CDR3 has 13 residues. Germline CDR1 MNHNS, CDR2 SASEGT. V shed 3 bases and J shed 5 bases, with 8 bases lying between them.

This clonotype occurred a few times. The chain joins TRBV19 to TRBJ2-1; the D call may be TRBD1 or TRBD2 (5 bases each). Between the trimmed V and J ends, which lost 7 bases and 7 bases, there was a span of 8 bases. CDR3 length: 11 residues. CDR1 and CDR2 from the germline V gene are LNHDA and SQIVND (reference sequence). This CDR3 reads CASKRGNEQFF. The DNA for the CDR3 is TGTGCCAGTAAGAGGGGAAATGAGCAGTTCTTC.

This rearrangement joins TRBV25-1 to TRBJ2-3; 7 bases align to TRBD1. Germline assignment: CDR1 MGHDK and CDR2 SYGVNS. This CDR3 is built from 17 residues. After removal of 1 base from V and 3 bases from J, the junction contained 10 bases not matched to a gene. This CDR3 reads CASSESAGAGGTDTQYF. The CDR3 nucleotides are TGTGCCAGCAGTGAATCAGCAGGGGCAGGGGGAACAGATACGCAGTATTTT.